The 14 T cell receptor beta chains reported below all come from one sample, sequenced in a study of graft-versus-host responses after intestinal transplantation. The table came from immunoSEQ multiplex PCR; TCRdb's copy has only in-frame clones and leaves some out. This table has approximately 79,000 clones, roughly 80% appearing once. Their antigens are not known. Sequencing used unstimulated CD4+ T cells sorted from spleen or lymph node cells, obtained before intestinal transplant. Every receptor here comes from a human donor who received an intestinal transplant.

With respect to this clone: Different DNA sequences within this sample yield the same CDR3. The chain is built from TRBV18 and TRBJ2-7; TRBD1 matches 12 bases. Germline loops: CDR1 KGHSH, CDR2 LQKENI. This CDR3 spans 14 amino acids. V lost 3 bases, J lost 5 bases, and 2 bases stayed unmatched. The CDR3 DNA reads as TGTGCCAGCTCACCTGGGACAGGGGGCGACGAGCAGTACTTC. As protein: CASSPGTGGDEQYF. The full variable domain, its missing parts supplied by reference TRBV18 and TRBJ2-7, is NAGVMQNPRHLVRRRGQEARLRCSPMKGHSHVYWYRQLPEEGLKFMVYLQKENIIDESGMPKERFSAEFPKEGPSILRIQQVVRGDSAAYFCASSPGTGGDEQYFGPGTRLTVT.

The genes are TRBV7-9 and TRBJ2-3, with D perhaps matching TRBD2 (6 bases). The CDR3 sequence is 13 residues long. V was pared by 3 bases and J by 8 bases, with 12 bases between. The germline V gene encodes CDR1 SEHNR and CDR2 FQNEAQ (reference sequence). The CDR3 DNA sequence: TGTGCCAGCAGCTTTCCCCCGCGGGGTACGCAGTATTTT. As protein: CASSFPPRGTQYF.

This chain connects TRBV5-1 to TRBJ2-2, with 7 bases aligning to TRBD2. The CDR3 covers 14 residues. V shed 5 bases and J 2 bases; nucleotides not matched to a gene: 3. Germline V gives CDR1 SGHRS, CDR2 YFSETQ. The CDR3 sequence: CASSGGSNTGELFF. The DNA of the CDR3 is TGCGCCAGCAGTGGCGGGAGTAACACCGGGGAGCTGTTTTTT. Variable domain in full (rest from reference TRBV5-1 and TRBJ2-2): KAGVTQTPRYLIKTRGQQVTLSCSPISGHRSVSWYQQTPGQGLQFLFEYFSETQRNKGNFPGRFSGRQFSNSRSEMNVSTLELGDSALYLCASSGGSNTGELFFGEGSRLTVL.

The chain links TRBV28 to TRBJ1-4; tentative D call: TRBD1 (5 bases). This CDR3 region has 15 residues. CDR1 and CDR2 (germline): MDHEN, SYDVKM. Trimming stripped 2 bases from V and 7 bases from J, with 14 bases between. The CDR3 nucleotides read TGTGCCAGCAGTTTAGGGGGGAGGCGAGGTGAAAAACTGTTTTTT. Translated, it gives CASSLGGRRGEKLFF.

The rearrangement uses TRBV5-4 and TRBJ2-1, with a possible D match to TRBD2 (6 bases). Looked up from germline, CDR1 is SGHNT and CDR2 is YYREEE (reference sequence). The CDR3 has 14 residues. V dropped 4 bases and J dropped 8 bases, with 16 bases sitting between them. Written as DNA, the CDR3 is TGTGCCAGCAGCCCTAGGGCGGGGTATGATGAGCAGTTCTTC. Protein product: CASSPRAGYDEQFF.

CDR3 sequence: CSVDGQASGANVLTF. The CDR3, as DNA: TGCAGCGTAGATGGACAGGCCTCTGGGGCCAACGTCCTGACTTTC. The chain combines TRBV29-1 with TRBJ2-6; 7 positions match TRBD1. V dropped 6 bases and J dropped 0; count of bases not matched to a gene: 5. Germline CDR1 reads SQVTM; CDR2 reads ANQGSEA. The CDR3 spans 15 residues.

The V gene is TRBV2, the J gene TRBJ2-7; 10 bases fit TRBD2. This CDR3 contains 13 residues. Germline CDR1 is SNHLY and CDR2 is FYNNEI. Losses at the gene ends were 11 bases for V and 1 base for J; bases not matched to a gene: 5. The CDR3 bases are TGTGCCGGGTCGACTAGCGGGTCCTACGAGCAGTACTTC. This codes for CAGSTSGSYEQYF.

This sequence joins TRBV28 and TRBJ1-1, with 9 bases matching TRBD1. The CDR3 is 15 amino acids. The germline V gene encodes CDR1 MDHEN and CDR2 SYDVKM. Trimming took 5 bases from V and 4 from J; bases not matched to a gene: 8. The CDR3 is CASSPLQGASTEAFF. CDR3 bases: TGTGCCAGCAGTCCCTTACAGGGGGCCAGCACTGAAGCTTTCTTT.

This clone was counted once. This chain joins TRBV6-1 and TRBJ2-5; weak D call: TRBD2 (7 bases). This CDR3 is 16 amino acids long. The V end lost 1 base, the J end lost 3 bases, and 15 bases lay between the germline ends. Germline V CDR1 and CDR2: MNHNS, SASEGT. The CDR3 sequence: CASSEVMGGGKETQYF. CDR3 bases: TGTGCCAGCAGTGAAGTTATGGGGGGGGGCAAAGAGACCCAGTACTTC.

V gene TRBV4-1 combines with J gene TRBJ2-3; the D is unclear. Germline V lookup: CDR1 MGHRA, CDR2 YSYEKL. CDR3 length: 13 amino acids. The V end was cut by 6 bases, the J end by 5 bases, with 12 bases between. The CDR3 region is CASRPDSRDTQYF. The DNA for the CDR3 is TGCGCCAGCAGACCCGACTCGAGAGATACGCAGTATTTT.

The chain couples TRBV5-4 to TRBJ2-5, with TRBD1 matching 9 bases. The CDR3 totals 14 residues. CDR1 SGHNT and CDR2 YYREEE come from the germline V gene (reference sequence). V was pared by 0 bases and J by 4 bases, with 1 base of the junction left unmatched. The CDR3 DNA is TGTGCCAGCAGCTTGGACAGGGGGCGAGAGACCCAGTACTTC. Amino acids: CASSLDRGRETQYF.

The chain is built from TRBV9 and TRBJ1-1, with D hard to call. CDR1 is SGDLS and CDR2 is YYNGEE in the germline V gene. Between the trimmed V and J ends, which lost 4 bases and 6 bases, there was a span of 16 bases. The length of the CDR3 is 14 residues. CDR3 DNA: TGTGCCAGCAGCCGTCTTCTGAACAATGCTGAAGCTTTCTTT. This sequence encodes CASSRLLNNAEAFF.

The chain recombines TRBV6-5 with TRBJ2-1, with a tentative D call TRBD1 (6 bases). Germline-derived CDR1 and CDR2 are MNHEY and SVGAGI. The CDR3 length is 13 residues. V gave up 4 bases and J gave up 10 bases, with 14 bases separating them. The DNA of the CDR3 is TGTGCCAGCAGTTCTAGGACAGTTGGGGAGCAGTTCTTC. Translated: CASSSRTVGEQFF.

Written as DNA, the CDR3 is TGCGCCAGCAGCCAACCACCGACAGGGACTAATGAAAAACTGTTTTTT. Its protein product is CASSQPPTGTNEKLFF. This chain links TRBV4-1 with TRBJ1-4, with 7 positions matching TRBD1. V shed 2 bases and J 2 bases; nucleotides not matched to a gene: 5. From germline, CDR1 is MGHRA and CDR2 YSYEKL. This CDR3 has 16 amino acids.